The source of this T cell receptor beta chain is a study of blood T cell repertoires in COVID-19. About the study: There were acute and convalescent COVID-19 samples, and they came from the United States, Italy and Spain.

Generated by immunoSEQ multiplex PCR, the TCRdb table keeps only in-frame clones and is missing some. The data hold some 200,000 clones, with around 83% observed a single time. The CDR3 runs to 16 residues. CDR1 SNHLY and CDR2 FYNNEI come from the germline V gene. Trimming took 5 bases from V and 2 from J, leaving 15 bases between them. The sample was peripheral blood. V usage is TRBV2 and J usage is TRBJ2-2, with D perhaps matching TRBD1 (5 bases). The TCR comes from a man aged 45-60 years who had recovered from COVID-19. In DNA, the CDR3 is TGTGCCAGCAGTAAATCGCGACAGCTAAACACCGGGGAGCTGTTTTTT. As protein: CASSKSRQLNTGELFF.